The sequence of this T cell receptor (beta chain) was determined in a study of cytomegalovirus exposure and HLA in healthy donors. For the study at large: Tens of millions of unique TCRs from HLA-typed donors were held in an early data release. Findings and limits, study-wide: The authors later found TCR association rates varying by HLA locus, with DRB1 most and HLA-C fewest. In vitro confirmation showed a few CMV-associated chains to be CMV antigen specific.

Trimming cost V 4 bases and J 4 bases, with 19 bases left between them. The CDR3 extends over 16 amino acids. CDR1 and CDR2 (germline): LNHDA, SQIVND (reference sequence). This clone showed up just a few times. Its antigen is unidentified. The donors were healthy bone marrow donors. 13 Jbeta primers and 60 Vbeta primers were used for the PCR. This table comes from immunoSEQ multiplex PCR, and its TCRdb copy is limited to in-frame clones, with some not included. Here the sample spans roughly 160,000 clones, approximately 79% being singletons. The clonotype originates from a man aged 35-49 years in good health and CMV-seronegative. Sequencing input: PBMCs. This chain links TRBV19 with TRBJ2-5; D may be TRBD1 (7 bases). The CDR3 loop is CASSTRQGGPGETQYF. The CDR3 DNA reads TGTGCCAGTAGTACTCGACAGGGAGGCCCTGGAGAGACCCAGTACTTC. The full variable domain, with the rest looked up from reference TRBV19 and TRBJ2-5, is DGGITQSPKYLFRKEGQNVTLSCEQNLNHDAMYWYRQDPGQGLRLIYYSQIVNDFQKGDIAEGYSVSREKKESFPLTVTSAQKNPTAFYLCASSTRQGGPGETQYFGPGTRLLVL.